This T cell receptor (beta chain) originates from a study of cytomegalovirus exposure and HLA in healthy donors. This PCR relied on a set of 60 Vbeta primers and 13 Jbeta primers. The protocol was immunoSEQ multiplex PCR, while the TCRdb copy is restricted to in-frame clones and leaves out a portion. The table records nearly 110,000 clones, 77% of them present only once. Each donor's status was that of a healthy bone marrow donor. In germline, CDR1 is MNHEY, CDR2 SMNVEV (reference sequence). The CDR3 runs to 16 residues. The V and J ends lost 5 bases and 3 bases, in that order; junction bases with no gene match: 6.

This receptor was identified in a male donor in good health and CMV-seronegative. The sample was PBMCs. This rearrangement joins TRBV27 to TRBJ2-1, with 11 bases aligning to TRBD2. Written as DNA, the CDR3 is TGTGCCAGCAGTAACCTCGGGACTAGCGGCTACAATGAGCAGTTCTTC. Translation: CASSNLGTSGYNEQFF.